This T cell receptor beta chain was captured by sequencing in a study of blood T cells in healthy people across ages. Donor samples were obtained from healthy Caucasian individuals from Russia, aged about 6 to 100. The CDR3 covers 14 residues. In germline, CDR1 is SGHTA, CDR2 FQGNSA. Primed by a sample-barcoded 5' primer and a J-beta primer mix, a second PCR proceeded for roughly 6 to 12 cycles. Carrying 12 random nucleotides, a template-switch adaptor labeled each individual cDNA molecule. Every sample gave at least 3 million paired-end reads containing CDR3. TCRdb reprocessed the 5' RACE reads via MiXCR and lists one record per CDR3 protein. The sample carries 1.5 million to 2 million distinct CDR3 sequences, roughly 52% recorded once.

Sequencing input: blood. The TCR sequence derives from a woman aged 40 to 49 in good health. The V gene is TRBV7-2, the J gene TRBJ2-1; 9 nucleotides match TRBD1. The J call could be wrong; TRBJ2-7 is a better fit for the DNA end. CDR3 amino acids: CASSKDRGHNEQYF. DNA for the CDR3: TGTGCCAGCAGCAAGGACAGGGGCCACAATGAGCAGTACTTC.